This record looks at one T cell receptor (beta chain) sequence and its context. Its antigen is as yet unknown. Method: immunoSEQ multiplex PCR; TCRdb's copy keeps in-frame clones and lacks some. The sample consists of a few million clones, approximately 90% of them appearing once. The data derive from a study of shared clonotypes between healthy human individuals. Across the whole study: A couple of women and a few men aged 18 to 49 served as donors. Each donor's CD4 naive and CD4 memory cells filled three plates apiece, CD8 naive two, and CD8 memory one. Study-level results: Estimated richness values were generally larger in naive subsets than in memory subsets.

The CDR3 is made up of 16 amino acids. V shed 1 base and J 3 bases; nucleotides not matched to a gene: 9. Germline V gene lookup returns CDR1 KGHSH and CDR2 LQKENI. This rearrangement joins TRBV18 to TRBJ2-7; TRBD1 agrees at 7 bases. This TCR derives from a man aged 18 to 30 in good health. The sequenced sample consisted of naive CD4+ T cells sorted from blood. This sample's subset: CD45RA+ positively selected. The CDR3 reads CASSPLVGGQDYEQYF. The DNA for the CDR3 is TGTGCCAGCTCACCACTAGTAGGCGGACAGGACTACGAGCAGTACTTC.